This is a list of T cell receptor beta chains from one sample in a study of cytomegalovirus exposure and HLA in healthy donors. Some clones are missing from TCRdb's copy, which holds only in-frame ones; the method was immunoSEQ multiplex PCR. The table includes more than 150,000 clones, 88% detected once. Material for sequencing was PBMCs. Every receptor here comes from a man aged 18 to 30 in good health and CMV-seronegative. CDR3s include the opening cysteine and the closing phenylalanine or tryptophan. The order of the fields is V gene, D gene, J gene, clone size, CDR3 protein, CDR3 DNA. The D gene is left open where the match is weak. A clone size is listed for some rows: how often the clone was seen (once, few, many), or a class if it is expanded.

TRBV11-1	TRBD1	TRBJ2-4	NA	CASSPGAGQGRFQYF	TGTGCCAGCAGCCCAGGGGCAGGACAGGGGAGGTTTCAGTACTTC
TRBV5-1	NA	TRBJ2-5	NA	CASSLRETQYF	TGCGCCAGCAGCCTCCGGGAGACCCAGTACTTC
TRBV6-5	NA	TRBJ2-7	NA	CASSYTQGYEQYF	TGTGCCAGCAGTTACACCCAGGGTTACGAGCAGTACTTC
TRBV4-2	NA	TRBJ1-2	NA	CASSQVASANYGYTF	TGTGCCAGCAGCCAAGTCGCCTCAGCTAACTATGGCTACACCTTC
TRBV5-6	NA	TRBJ2-2	NA	CASSFRMGGELFF	TGTGCCAGCAGCTTCAGGATGGGCGGGGAGCTGTTTTTT
TRBV4-3	NA	TRBJ2-5	NA	CASSHSSGQGETQYF	TGCGCCAGCAGCCATTCATCCGGGCAGGGGGAGACCCAGTACTTC
TRBV4-3	TRBD1	TRBJ2-7	NA	CASSQAGTGFYEQYF	TGCGCCAGCAGCCAAGCCGGGACAGGGTTCTACGAGCAGTACTTC
TRBV25-1	TRBD1	TRBJ1-2	NA	CASSEWGQLANYGYTF	TGTGCCAGCAGTGAATGGGGACAGTTAGCTAACTATGGCTACACCTTC
TRBV10-3	NA	TRBJ2-1	NA	CAISDRVSSNEQFF	TGTGCCATCAGTGACAGGGTATCTTCCAATGAGCAGTTCTTC
TRBV6-5	NA	TRBJ1-1	NA	CASNSGAEAFF	TGTGCCAGCAACTCAGGGGCTGAAGCTTTCTTT
TRBV7-9	NA	TRBJ2-7	once	CASSLAQTWEAYEQYF	TGTGCCAGCAGCTTAGCCCAAACCTGGGAGGCCTACGAGCAGTACTTC
TRBV4-3	TRBD2	TRBJ2-7	NA	CASSHGTTAYEQYF	TGCGCCAGCAGCCATGGGACTACTGCCTACGAGCAGTACTTC
TRBV29-1	NA	TRBJ2-3	NA	CSVDGLHNTQYF	TGCAGCGTCGATGGACTACACAATACGCAGTATTTT
TRBV11-3	NA	TRBJ2-2	NA	CASSLGWGDTGELFF	TGTGCCAGCAGCTTGGGATGGGGGGACACCGGGGAGCTGTTTTTT
TRBV5-4	NA	TRBJ1-3	NA	CASSGKTGSGNTIYF	TGTGCCAGCAGCGGCAAGACAGGCTCTGGAAACACCATATATTTT
TRBV5-1	NA	TRBJ1-4	NA	CASSPNSSNEKLFF	TGCGCCAGCAGCCCCAACAGTTCTAATGAAAAACTGTTTTTT
TRBV10-3	NA	TRBJ2-7	NA	CAISEWGRETYEQYF	TGTGCCATCAGTGAGTGGGGAAGGGAGACCTACGAGCAGTACTTC
TRBV19	TRBD1	TRBJ2-7	NA	CASSIARTGGTDEQYF	TGTGCCAGTAGTATAGCTAGGACAGGGGGCACGGACGAGCAGTACTTC
TRBV18	TRBD1	TRBJ2-4	NA	CASSPKTGFSNIQYF	TGTGCCAGCTCACCTAAGACAGGGTTTAGTAACATTCAGTACTTC
TRBV5-1	NA	TRBJ1-2	NA	CASSLSGNNYGYTF	TGCGCCAGCAGCTTGTCGGGGAATAACTATGGCTACACCTTC
TRBV5-4	TRBD2	TRBJ2-2	NA	CASSRPPQRGGSTGELFF	TGTGCCAGCAGCCGACCCCCCCAGCGGGGGGGCAGCACCGGGGAGCTGTTTTTT
TRBV6-5	TRBD1	TRBJ2-7	NA	CASSEGQTGYEQYF	TGTGCCAGCAGTGAGGGACAGACAGGATACGAGCAGTACTTC
TRBV20-1	NA	TRBJ2-1	NA	CSASLYNEQFF	TGCAGTGCTAGTCTCTACAATGAGCAGTTCTTC
TRBV5-5	TRBD1	TRBJ1-5	NA	CASSAQGDQPQHF	TGTGCCAGCAGCGCACAGGGGGATCAGCCCCAGCATTTT
TRBV6-1	NA	TRBJ1-2	NA	CASSEGGGGGYTF	TGTGCCAGCAGTGAAGGGGGGGGAGGTGGCTACACCTTC
TRBV4-2	TRBD2	TRBJ2-5	NA	CASSQDRGSGRRWETQYF	TGTGCCAGCAGCCAAGATCGGGGTAGCGGGAGAAGGTGGGAGACCCAGTACTTC
TRBV28	NA	TRBJ1-3	once	CASSSGRNTIYF	TGTGCCAGCAGCTCCGGGAGAAACACCATATATTTT
TRBV19	TRBD2	TRBJ2-3	NA	CATAGGMIDTQYF	TGTGCCACTGCGGGAGGTATGATAGATACGCAGTATTTT
TRBV5-6	TRBD2	TRBJ2-1	NA	CASRPTSGGVSYNEQFF	TGTGCCAGCAGACCCACTAGCGGGGGCGTCTCCTACAATGAGCAGTTCTTC
TRBV30	NA	TRBJ1-4	NA	CAWSALDEKLFF	TGTGCCTGGAGTGCCCTAGATGAAAAACTGTTTTTT
TRBV2	TRBD1	TRBJ2-3	NA	CASSGLPLTRTGGNTDTQYF	TGTGCCAGCAGTGGGCTCCCCTTAACGCGGACAGGGGGCAACACAGATACGCAGTATTTT
TRBV10-1	NA	TRBJ1-1	NA	CASSESYGEDEAFF	TGCGCCAGCAGTGAGTCGTACGGGGAAGATGAAGCTTTCTTT
TRBV18	NA	TRBJ2-7	NA	CASSGRGSSYEQYF	TGTGCCAGCTCAGGGAGGGGGAGCTCCTACGAGCAGTACTTC
TRBV19	NA	TRBJ2-7	NA	CASSIRQTGTYEQYF	TGTGCCAGTAGTATTCGGCAGACCGGGACCTACGAGCAGTACTTC
TRBV2	TRBD2	TRBJ2-2	once	CASIGTSVANTGELFF	TGTGCCAGCATCGGGACTAGCGTAGCGAACACCGGGGAGCTGTTTTTT
TRBV6-5	TRBD1	TRBJ1-2	NA	CASSYQNLAGGYGYTF	TGTGCCAGCAGTTACCAAAATCTGGCAGGGGGCTATGGCTACACCTTC
TRBV19	NA	TRBJ2-7	NA	CASSMAGKRYEQYF	TGTGCCAGTAGTATGGCAGGGAAGAGGTACGAGCAGTACTTC